The 15 T cell receptor beta chains listed next were all sequenced from one sample in a study of T cell responses to AZD1222 COVID-19 vaccine. Data came from immunoSEQ multiplex PCR; TCRdb stores just in-frame clones and leaves some out. This sample carries around 200,000 clones, around 90% of them seen once, and the ten largest clones take more than 0.4%. This specimen consisted of peripheral blood, obtained on day 0 of AZD1222 vaccination. The receptor source for this set is an adult in good health.

The chain has TRBV7-9 and TRBJ1-5; 7 bases line up with TRBD1. The CDR3 has 15 residues. Per germline, CDR1 SEHNR and CDR2 FQNEAQ (reference sequence). Unmatched junction bases numbered 2, after V lost 3 bases and J lost 0 bases. The CDR3 nucleotides are TGTGCCAGCAGCTTGGGACAGCCTAGCAATCAGCCCCAGCATTTT. Translated, it gives CASSLGQPSNQPQHF.

The chain uses TRBV15 and TRBJ1-4, with D hard to call. Trimming removed 0 bases at V and 1 base at J, with 3 bases between. The CDR3 sequence is 14 residues long. The germline V gene encodes CDR1 LNHNV and CDR2 YYDKDF (reference sequence). CDR3 region: CATSRDRTNEKLFF. The CDR3 DNA sequence: TGTGCCACCAGCAGAGATCGAACTAATGAAAAACTGTTTTTT.

V gene TRBV30 combines with J gene TRBJ1-2, with D perhaps TRBD1 (5 bases). The V end was cut by 3 bases, the J end by 2 bases, with 10 bases between. Looked up from germline, CDR1 is GTSNPN and CDR2 is SVGIG (reference sequence). The CDR3 covers 13 residues. CDR3 sequence (DNA): TGTGCCTGGAGAAAAGGGGAAAACTATGGCTACACCTTC. This codes for CAWRKGENYGYTF.

The rearrangement joins TRBV2 to TRBJ2-7; D perhaps matches TRBD2 (6 bases). The CDR3 is 14 amino acids. Germline lookup yields CDR1 SNHLY and CDR2 FYNNEI. The ends were cut back, 3 bases at V and 3 bases at J, with 12 bases in the middle. CDR3 coding DNA: TGTGCCAGCAGTGATTTTGCGGGGTACTACGAGCAGTACTTC. Protein: CASSDFAGYYEQYF.

The chain couples TRBV29-1 to TRBJ2-3; D unclear. The CDR3 sequence is 12 residues long. The germline V and J ends were trimmed by 3 bases and 0 bases, with 4 bases remaining between them. Germline CDR1 SQVTM, CDR2 ANQGSEA. CDR3 amino acids: CSVEGSTDTQYF. The CDR3 DNA reads as TGCAGCGTTGAGGGCAGCACAGATACGCAGTATTTT.

This chain links TRBV28 with TRBJ2-4; D is uncertain. The germline CDR1 and CDR2 sequences are MDHEN and SYDVKM. Trimming removed 6 bases at V and 5 bases at J, with 17 bases between. The CDR3 loop spans 15 amino acids. CDR3 sequence reads: CASRMGLSPQNIQYF. CDR3 sequence (DNA): TGTGCCAGCAGGATGGGCCTTTCACCCCAAAACATTCAGTACTTC.

CDR3 in DNA: TGTGCCAGCAGCCGAATAGGGGACAGGTCCTACGAGCAGTACTTC. As protein: CASSRIGDRSYEQYF. The chain joins TRBV11-2 to TRBJ2-7; 8 bases match TRBD1. The V and J ends lost 5 bases and 1 base, in that order; junction bases with no gene match: 7. CDR1 is SGHAT and CDR2 is FQNNGV in the germline V gene. The CDR3 covers 15 residues.

The V call is TRBV10-3, the J call TRBJ2-1; D gene ambiguous. This CDR3 spans 14 amino acids. CDR1 ENHRY and CDR2 SYGVKD come from the germline V gene. V was trimmed by 0 bases and J by 8 bases, leaving 11 bases between them. CDR3 protein: CAISESQYGDEQFF. The CDR3 coding sequence is TGTGCCATCAGTGAGTCCCAGTATGGGGATGAGCAGTTCTTC.

The rearrangement joins TRBV7-3 to TRBJ1-1; unclear D gene. The CDR3 covers 13 residues. Trimming shortened V by 2 bases and J by 4 bases, and 8 bases separated the two germline ends. Germline assignment: CDR1 SGHTA and CDR2 FQGTGA. CDR3 DNA: TGTGCCAGCAGCTTAGAAGTTGGCACTGAAGCTTTCTTT. Translating gives CASSLEVGTEAFF.

J is TRBJ1-1 and V is TRBV19; TRBD1 agrees at 8 bases. The CDR3 contains 14 residues. Trimming cost V 10 bases and J 3 bases; bases outside gene matches: 10. The germline CDR1 and CDR2 sequences are LNHDA and SQIVND (reference sequence). This CDR3 is CATSITGGYTEAFF. The CDR3 nucleotides are TGTGCCACCTCGATCACAGGGGGGTACACTGAAGCTTTCTTT.

In its sample, this clone was seen once. This chain joins TRBV5-1 and TRBJ1-1; D may be TRBD1 (6 bases). The CDR3 runs to 15 residues. Trimming cost V 3 bases and J 3 bases, with 15 bases left between them. Germline V gene data show CDR1 as SGHRS and CDR2 as YFSETQ. CDR3 amino acids: CASSWGTGRDTEAFF. CDR3 in DNA: TGCGCCAGCAGCTGGGGTACAGGGCGGGACACTGAAGCTTTCTTT.

V and J are TRBV5-1 and TRBJ2-1, with 11 bases lining up with TRBD2. Per the germline V gene, CDR1 is SGHRS and CDR2 is YFSETQ. CDR3 length equals 14 residues. V shed 6 bases, J shed 8 bases, and the junction held 7 bases outside the gene matches. The CDR3 sequence is CASNPSGGTYEQFF. The CDR3 DNA reads TGCGCCAGCAACCCTAGCGGGGGGACCTATGAGCAGTTCTTC.

This rearrangement joins TRBV4-1 to TRBJ1-1; D remains unclear. V was trimmed by 1 base and J by 5 bases, leaving 11 bases between them. This CDR3 is 14 amino acids long. The germline CDR1 and CDR2 sequences are MGHRA and YSYEKL. CDR3 nucleotide sequence: TGCGCCAGCAGCCAAGTGGCGCGGGGAACTGAAGCTTTCTTT. Its protein product is CASSQVARGTEAFF.

This clone was found a few times. This chain joins TRBV19 and TRBJ2-5, with unresolved D. The CDR3 totals 13 residues. V dropped 6 bases and J dropped 4 bases, with 12 bases sitting between them. Germline V lookup: CDR1 LNHDA, CDR2 SQIVND (reference sequence). The CDR3 region is CASRVGFSETQYF. DNA for the CDR3: TGTGCCAGTAGGGTAGGTTTCTCAGAGACCCAGTACTTC.

This clone was observed a single time. This sequence joins TRBV5-4 and TRBJ1-4; D is perhaps TRBD1 (5 bases). The ends were cut back, 1 base at V and 4 bases at J, with 11 bases in the middle. The CDR3 length is 15 residues. Per the germline V gene, CDR1 is SGHNT and CDR2 is YYREEE (reference sequence). CDR3 DNA sequence: TGTGCCAGCAGCTTGATAGGGGCAGTTAATGAAAAACTGTTTTTT. Its protein is CASSLIGAVNEKLFF. The full variable domain, in which reference TRBV5-4 and TRBJ1-4 provide the parts outside the CDR3, is ETGVTQSPTHLIKTRGQQVTLRCSSQSGHNTVSWYQQALGQGPQFIFQYYREEENGRGNFPPRFSGLQFPNYSSELNVNALELDDSALYLCASSLIGAVNEKLFFGSGTQLSVL.